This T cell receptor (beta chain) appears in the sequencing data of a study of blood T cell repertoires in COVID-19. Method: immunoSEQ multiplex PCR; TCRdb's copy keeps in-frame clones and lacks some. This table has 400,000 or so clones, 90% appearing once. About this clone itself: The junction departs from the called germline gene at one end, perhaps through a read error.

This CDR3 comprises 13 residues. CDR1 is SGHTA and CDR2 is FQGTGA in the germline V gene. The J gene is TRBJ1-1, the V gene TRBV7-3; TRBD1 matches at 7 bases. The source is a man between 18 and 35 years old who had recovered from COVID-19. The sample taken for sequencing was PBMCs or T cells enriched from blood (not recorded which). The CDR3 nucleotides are TGTGCCAGCGGCTTCGAGGGGGCCACTGAAGCTTTCTTT. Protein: CASGFEGATEAFF.